The TCR beta chain described here comes from a study of T cells in Graves' hyperthyroidism and ophthalmopathy. Only one count was recorded for this clonotype. It was RNA transcripts that yielded the amplified TCR beta CDR3 regions. First-round RT-PCR targeting the TCR CDR3 was performed with the HTBI primer set. Each CDR3 protein is one row after TCRdb ran MiXCR on the multiplex PCR reads. The table lists hundreds of thousands of distinct CDR3 sequences, roughly 14% of them singletons. V was cut by 1 base and J by 5 bases, with 9 bases left in between. The V gene's germline CDR1 is MGHRA and CDR2 YSYEKL. The CDR3 covers 14 residues.

This receptor was taken from a man between 18 and 29 years old with Graves' ophthalmopathy. The V and J genes are TRBV4-1 and TRBJ2-1, with a possible D match to TRBD1 (5 bases). Input material: blood. The CDR3 sequence is CASSQVGLNNEQFF. As DNA, the CDR3 is TGCGCCAGCAGCCAAGTGGGGCTCAACAATGAGCAGTTCTTC.